A single TCR beta chain is shown here with its context. Its antigen is not known. The length of the CDR3 is 14 residues. Germline V gene lookup returns CDR1 SEHNR and CDR2 FQNEAQ (reference sequence). The junction had 2 bases not matched to a gene; V was cut back by 2 bases and J by 3 bases. This record comes from a study of T cell responses to AZD1222 COVID-19 vaccine. Findings and limits, study-wide: Repertoires were sampled only after the peak T cell response. Seropositive at baseline were only a handful of AZD1222 recipients. Among vaccine-associated CD4 TCRs, coverage spanned spike, with dominance at 160-218 and 743-854.

Sequencing used immunoSEQ multiplex PCR; TCRdb keeps in-frame clones, though not all of them. The sample comprises just under 55,000 clones, roughly 90% of which are singletons, and roughly 1.9% rests with the top ten. The material sequenced was peripheral blood, taken on day 0 of AZD1222 vaccination. The gene calls are TRBV7-9 and TRBJ2-7; TRBD1 matches at 9 bases. This clonotype was obtained from an adult in good health. As DNA, the CDR3 is TGTGCCAGCAGCTTATTGGGACAGGGCTACGAGCAGTACTTC. Residues: CASSLLGQGYEQYF.